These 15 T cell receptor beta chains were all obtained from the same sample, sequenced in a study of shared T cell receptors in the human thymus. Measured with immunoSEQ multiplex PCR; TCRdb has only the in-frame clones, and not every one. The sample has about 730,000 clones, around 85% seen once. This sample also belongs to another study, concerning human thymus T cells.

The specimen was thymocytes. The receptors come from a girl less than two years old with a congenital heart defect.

CDR3 sequence reads: CASSTRDRAPEAFF. CDR3 nucleotide sequence: TGCGCCAGCAGTACTCGGGACAGGGCACCTGAAGCTTTCTTT. The chain combines TRBV10-2 with TRBJ1-1; 9 nucleotides align to TRBD1. The CDR3 loop spans 14 amino acids. V shed 5 bases and J 6 bases; nucleotides not matched to a gene: 7. In germline, CDR1 is WSHSY, CDR2 SAAADI.

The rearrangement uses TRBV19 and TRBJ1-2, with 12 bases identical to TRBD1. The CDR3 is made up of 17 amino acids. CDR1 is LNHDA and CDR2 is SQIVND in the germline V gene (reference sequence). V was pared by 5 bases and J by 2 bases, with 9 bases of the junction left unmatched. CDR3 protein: CASSGPGQGAINYGYTF. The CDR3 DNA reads TGTGCCAGTAGTGGTCCGGGACAGGGGGCCATAAACTATGGCTACACCTTC. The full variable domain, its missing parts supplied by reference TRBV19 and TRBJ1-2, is DGGITQSPKYLFRKEGQNVTLSCEQNLNHDAMYWYRQDPGQGLRLIYYSQIVNDFQKGDIAEGYSVSREKKESFPLTVTSAQKNPTAFYLCASSGPGQGAINYGYTFGSGTRLTVV.

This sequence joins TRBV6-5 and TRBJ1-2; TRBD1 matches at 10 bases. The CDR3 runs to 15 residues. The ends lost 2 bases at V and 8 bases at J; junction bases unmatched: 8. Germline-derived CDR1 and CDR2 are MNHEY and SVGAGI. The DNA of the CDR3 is TGTGCCAGCAGTTACCTAGGGACAGGGGACAAAGGCTACACCTTC. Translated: CASSYLGTGDKGYTF.

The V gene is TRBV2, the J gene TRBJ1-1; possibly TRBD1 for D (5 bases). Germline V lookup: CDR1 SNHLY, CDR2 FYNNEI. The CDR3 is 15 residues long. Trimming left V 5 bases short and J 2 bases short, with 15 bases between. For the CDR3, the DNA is TGTGCCAGCAGTCCCCTGGGGCAGTCTAACACTGAAGCTTTCTTT. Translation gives CASSPLGQSNTEAFF. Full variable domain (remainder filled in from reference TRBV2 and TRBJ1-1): EPEVTQTPSHQVTQMGQEVILRCVPISNHLYFYWYRQILGQKVEFLVSFYNNEISEKSEIFDDQFSVERPDGSNFTLKIRSTKLEDSAMYFCASSPLGQSNTEAFFGQGTRLTVV.

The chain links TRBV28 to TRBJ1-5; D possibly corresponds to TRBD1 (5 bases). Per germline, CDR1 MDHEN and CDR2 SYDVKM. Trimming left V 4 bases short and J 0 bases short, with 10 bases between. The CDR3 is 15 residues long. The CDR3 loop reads CASSSGGHSNQPQHF. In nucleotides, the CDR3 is TGTGCCAGCAGTTCCGGCGGACATAGCAATCAGCCCCAGCATTTT.

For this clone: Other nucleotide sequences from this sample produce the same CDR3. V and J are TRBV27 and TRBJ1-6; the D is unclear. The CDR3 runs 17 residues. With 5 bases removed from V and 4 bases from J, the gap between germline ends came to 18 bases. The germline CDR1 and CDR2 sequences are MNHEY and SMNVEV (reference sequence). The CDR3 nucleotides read TGTGCCAGCAGTCATCTCCCCGGGAGCACGTATAATTCACCCCTCCACTTT. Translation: CASSHLPGSTYNSPLHF.

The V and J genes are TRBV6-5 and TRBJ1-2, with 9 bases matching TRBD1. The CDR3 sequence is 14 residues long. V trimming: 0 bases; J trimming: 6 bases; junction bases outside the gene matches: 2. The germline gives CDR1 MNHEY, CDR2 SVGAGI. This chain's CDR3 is CASSYSGTGNGYTF. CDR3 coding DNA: TGTGCCAGCAGTTACTCCGGGACAGGGAATGGCTACACCTTC.

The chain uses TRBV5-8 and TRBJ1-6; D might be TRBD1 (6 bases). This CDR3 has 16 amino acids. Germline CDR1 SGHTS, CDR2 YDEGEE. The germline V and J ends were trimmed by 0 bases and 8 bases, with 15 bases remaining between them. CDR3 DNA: TGTGCCAGCAGCTTGGTGGGGCAGGGGAGTTATTCACCCCTCCACTTT. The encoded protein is CASSLVGQGSYSPLHF. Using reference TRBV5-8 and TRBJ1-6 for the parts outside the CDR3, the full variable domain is EAGVTQSPTHLIKTRGQQATLRCSPISGHTSVYWYQQALGLGLQFLLWYDEGEERNRGNFPPRFSGRQFPNYSSELNVNALELEDSALYLCASSLVGQGSYSPLHFGNGTRLTVT.

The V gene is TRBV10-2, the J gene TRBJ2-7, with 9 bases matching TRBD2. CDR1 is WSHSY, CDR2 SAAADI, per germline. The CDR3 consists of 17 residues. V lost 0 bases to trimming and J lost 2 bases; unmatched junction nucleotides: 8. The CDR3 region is CASSESKGRGGAYEQYF. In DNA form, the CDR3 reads TGCGCCAGCAGTGAGTCGAAGGGGCGGGGGGGCGCCTACGAGCAGTACTTC.

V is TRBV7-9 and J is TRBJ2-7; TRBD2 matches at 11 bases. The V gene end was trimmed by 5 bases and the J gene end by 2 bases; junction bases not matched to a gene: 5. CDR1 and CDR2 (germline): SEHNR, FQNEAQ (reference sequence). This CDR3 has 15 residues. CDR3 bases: TGTGCCAGCAGCCCGGGGACTAGCGGAACCTACGAGCAGTACTTC. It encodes CASSPGTSGTYEQYF.

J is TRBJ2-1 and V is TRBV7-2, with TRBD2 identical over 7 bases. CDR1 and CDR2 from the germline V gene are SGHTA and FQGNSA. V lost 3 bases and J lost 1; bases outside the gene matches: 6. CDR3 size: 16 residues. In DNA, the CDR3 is TGTGCCAGCAGCTTTTCGGGGGGATTATCCTACAATGAGCAGTTCTTC. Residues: CASSFSGGLSYNEQFF.

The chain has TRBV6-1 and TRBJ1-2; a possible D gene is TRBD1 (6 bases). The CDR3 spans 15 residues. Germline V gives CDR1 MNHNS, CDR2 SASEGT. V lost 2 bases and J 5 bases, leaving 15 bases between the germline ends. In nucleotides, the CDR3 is TGTGCCAGCAGTGAAAACTTATGGACAGATTATGGCTACACCTTC. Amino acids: CASSENLWTDYGYTF.

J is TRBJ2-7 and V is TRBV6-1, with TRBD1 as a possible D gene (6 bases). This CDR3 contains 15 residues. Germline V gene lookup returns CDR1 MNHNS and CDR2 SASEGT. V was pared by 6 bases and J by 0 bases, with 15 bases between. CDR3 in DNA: TGTGCCAGCAGGTCGACAGGTCTGAGCTCCTACGAGCAGTACTTC. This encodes CASRSTGLSSYEQYF.

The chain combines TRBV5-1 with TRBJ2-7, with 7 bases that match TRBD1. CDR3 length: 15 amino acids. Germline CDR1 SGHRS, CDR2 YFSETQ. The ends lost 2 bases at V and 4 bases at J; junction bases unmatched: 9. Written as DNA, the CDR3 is TGCGCCAGCAGCTTTCTGACAGGGTGGGTTTACGAGCAGTACTTC. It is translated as CASSFLTGWVYEQYF.

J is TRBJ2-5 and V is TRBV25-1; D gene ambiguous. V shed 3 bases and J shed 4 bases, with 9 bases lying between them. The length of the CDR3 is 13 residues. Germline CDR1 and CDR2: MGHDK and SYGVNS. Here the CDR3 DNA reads TGTGCCAGCAGTGATTCCTCTCGAGAGACCCAGTACTTC. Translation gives CASSDSSRETQYF. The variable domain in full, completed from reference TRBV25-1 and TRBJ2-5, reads EADIYQTPRYLVIGTGKKITLECSQTMGHDKMYWYQQDPGMELHLIHYSYGVNSTEKGDLSSESTVSRIRTEHFPLTLESARPSHTSQYLCASSDSSRETQYFGPGTRLLVL.